The 23 T cell receptor beta chains presented below share a single source sample, sequenced in a study of cytomegalovirus exposure and HLA in healthy donors. In the PCR, 60 Vbeta and 13 Jbeta primers were used. Repertoires were generated with immunoSEQ multiplex PCR, while TCRdb's copy carries only in-frame clones and drops some. The sample has about 190,000 clones, 87% seen once; the top ten hold about 1.2%. Sequences were obtained from PBMCs. The receptor source for this set is a man aged 25 to 40 in good health and CMV-seronegative.

The rearrangement joins TRBV7-9 to TRBJ1-2; TRBD1 might be the D (6 bases). Trimming shortened V by 6 bases and J by 6 bases, and 20 bases separated the two germline ends. The CDR3 contains 15 residues. Germline lookup yields CDR1 SEHNR and CDR2 FQNEAQ (reference sequence). The CDR3, as DNA: TGTGCCAGCAGTAGGACAGCCATCAACCGCCATGGCTACACCTTC. The encoded protein is CASSRTAINRHGYTF.

The chain combines TRBV27 with TRBJ2-1; 8 bases match TRBD1. CDR1 and CDR2 from the germline V gene are MNHEY and SMNVEV (reference sequence). Trimming removed 3 bases from V and 5 bases from J; junction bases left unmatched: 12. The CDR3 covers 17 residues. The CDR3 loop reads CASSFLPTGAKHNEQFF. The CDR3 DNA sequence: TGTGCCAGCAGTTTCCTCCCGACAGGGGCTAAACACAATGAGCAGTTCTTC.

This rearrangement joins TRBV4-3 to TRBJ2-2; possible D gene TRBD1, 5 bases. V was pared by 1 base and J by 7 bases, with 13 bases between. Per germline, CDR1 LGHNA and CDR2 YSLEER. The CDR3 runs to 15 residues. The CDR3 nucleotides are TGCGCCAGCAGCCAAGGGGCAGGGTTGATCGGGGAGCTGTTTTTT. Translating it yields CASSQGAGLIGELFF.

As concerns this clone: The junction departs from the called germline gene at one end, perhaps through a read error. This chain connects TRBV7-9 to TRBJ2-7; D might be TRBD1 (6 bases). This CDR3 is built from 15 residues. In germline, CDR1 is SEHNR, CDR2 FQNEAQ (reference sequence). CDR3 nucleotide sequence: TGTTCCAGCAGCTTTGTCCACAGGGCCGGATACGAGCAGTACTTC. Amino acid sequence: CSSSFVHRAGYEQYF.

This chain links TRBV6-6 with TRBJ2-3; 7 bases agree with TRBD1. Germline values: CDR1 MNHNY, CDR2 SVGAGI (reference sequence). The CDR3 runs to 16 residues. J lost 2 bases, V lost 2 bases, and 7 bases had no gene match. The chain's CDR3 is CASSYGQDRHTDTQYF. Here the CDR3 DNA reads TGTGCCAGCAGTTACGGGCAGGACAGGCACACAGATACGCAGTATTTT.

The chain uses TRBV21-1 and TRBJ1-2; TRBD1, as called in the table, went unchecked against the DNA. TRBV21-1 is a documented pseudogene. This CDR3 spans 14 amino acids. CDR3 region: CASSAWTGLDGYTF. Here the CDR3 DNA reads TGTGCCAGCAGCGCATGGACAGGGCTGGATGGCTACACCTTC.

V gene TRBV5-1 combines with J gene TRBJ2-1; 11 nucleotides match TRBD2. With 4 bases clipped from V and 3 bases from J, the junction kept 6 bases outside the gene matches. The CDR3 is 16 residues long. Germline assignment: CDR1 SGHRS and CDR2 YFSETQ. The chain's CDR3 is CASSAGGLAGYNEQFF. The CDR3 DNA reads TGCGCCAGCAGCGCAGGCGGACTAGCGGGCTACAATGAGCAGTTCTTC.

The gene calls are TRBV10-1 and TRBJ2-7, with 9 bases matching TRBD1. This CDR3 comprises 15 residues. J gave up 3 bases and V 6 bases, and 9 bases lay outside the gene matches. Germline V gene sequence: CDR1 WNHNN, CDR2 SYGVQD (reference sequence). CDR3 residues: CASSDTGTGNYEQYF. The CDR3 nucleotides read TGCGCCAGCAGCGACACCGGGACAGGGAACTACGAGCAGTACTTC.

This chain joins TRBV5-1 and TRBJ1-1, with 7 bases fitting TRBD1. The V and J ends lost 0 bases and 7 bases, in that order; junction bases with no gene match: 9. Germline CDR1 SGHRS, CDR2 YFSETQ. The CDR3 runs to 15 residues. Here the CDR3 reads CASSLVISGTDEAFF. The CDR3 region has the DNA TGCGCCAGCAGCTTGGTGATTTCGGGGACAGATGAAGCTTTCTTT.

CDR3 residues: CASSGGTGLGYTF. CDR3 coding DNA: TGTGCCAGCAGTGGGGGGACAGGGCTTGGCTACACCTTC. V usage is TRBV28 and J usage is TRBJ1-2; 9 bases are shared with TRBD1. CDR3 length: 13 amino acids. V lost 5 bases to trimming and J lost 7 bases; unmatched junction nucleotides: 5. CDR1 and CDR2 (germline): MDHEN, SYDVKM.

The chain couples TRBV7-9 to TRBJ2-5; 9 bases are a match to TRBD2. Losses at the gene ends were 3 bases for V and 3 bases for J; bases not matched to a gene: 2. This CDR3 spans 14 amino acids. Germline V lookup: CDR1 SEHNR, CDR2 FQNEAQ (reference sequence). The CDR3 DNA sequence: TGTGCCAGCAGCTTTGCGGGGGGGGAAGAGACCCAGTACTTC. It translates to CASSFAGGEETQYF.

The V call is TRBV4-2, the J call TRBJ1-5; 8 nucleotides match TRBD1. This CDR3 has 15 residues. Germline V gene data show CDR1 as LGHNA and CDR2 as YNFKEQ. Trimming removed 11 bases from V and 4 bases from J; junction bases left unmatched: 13. CDR3 sequence: CALRRRGQENQPQHF. The DNA for the CDR3 is TGTGCCCTCCGAAGAAGGGGACAGGAGAATCAGCCCCAGCATTTT.

The gene calls are TRBV19 and TRBJ2-7; D gene uncertain. V was clipped by 0 bases and J by 7 bases, with 7 bases between them. CDR1 and CDR2 (germline): LNHDA, SQIVND (reference sequence). CDR3 length equals 12 residues. CDR3 bases: TGTGCCAGTAGTATAGATCTAAAAGAGCAGTACTTC. Translating gives CASSIDLKEQYF.

This sequence joins TRBV4-2 and TRBJ1-2, with D perhaps matching TRBD1 (6 bases). Germline V lookup: CDR1 LGHNA, CDR2 YNFKEQ. V dropped 0 bases and J dropped 8 bases, with 13 bases sitting between them. This CDR3 is 14 amino acids long. CDR3 sequence reads: CASSQEFQGYGYTF. The CDR3 bases are TGTGCCAGCAGCCAAGAGTTTCAGGGGTACGGCTACACCTTC.

The CDR3 sequence is CASSLVGTSGGYQETQYF. Written as DNA, the CDR3 is TGTGCCAGCAGCTTAGTTGGGACTAGCGGAGGTTACCAAGAGACCCAGTACTTC. The gene calls are TRBV7-9 and TRBJ2-5; 11 nucleotides match TRBD2. J was trimmed by 0 bases and V by 1 base; bases with no gene match: 7. CDR3 size: 18 residues. Germline V lookup: CDR1 SEHNR, CDR2 FQNEAQ (reference sequence).

The V gene is TRBV9, the J gene TRBJ2-5; weak D call: TRBD1 (6 bases). The V gene's germline CDR1 is SGDLS and CDR2 YYNGEE. This CDR3 has 14 residues. The V end was cut by 4 bases, the J end by 3 bases, with 13 bases between. This chain's CDR3 is CASSKTGLEETQYF. CDR3 nucleotides: TGTGCCAGCAGCAAAACAGGGTTAGAAGAGACCCAGTACTTC.

The chain uses TRBV11-2 and TRBJ2-4; D gene unclear. This CDR3 spans 14 amino acids. Germline V CDR1 and CDR2: SGHAT, FQNNGV. Trimming stripped 2 bases from V and 9 bases from J, with 14 bases between. In nucleotides, the CDR3 is TGTGCCAGCAGCTTATTCGCGACCCCAGGCATTCAGTACTTC. It encodes CASSLFATPGIQYF.

The chain employs TRBV4-2 and TRBJ2-7; tentatively, D is TRBD1 (5 bases). The CDR3 loop spans 17 amino acids. Trimming pared 4 bases from V and 7 bases from J, leaving 26 bases between. Germline V gene lookup returns CDR1 LGHNA and CDR2 YNFKEQ. CDR3 DNA sequence: TGTGCCAGCAGCCCCTCCCCCGTGGGGCAGCCTCCACAGGAGCAGTACTTC. Translating gives CASSPSPVGQPPQEQYF.

The gene calls are TRBV7-2 and TRBJ2-3; weak D call: TRBD1 (5 bases). Trimming stripped 1 base from V and 6 bases from J, with 14 bases between. In germline, CDR1 is SGHTA, CDR2 FQGNSA. CDR3 length: 15 amino acids. The CDR3 DNA is TGTGCCAGCAGCTTAGAGGGGAAGCCCTCTGATACGCAGTATTTT. Protein sequence: CASSLEGKPSDTQYF.

The J gene is TRBJ1-6, the V gene TRBV4-1, with a possible D match to TRBD1 (5 bases). Between the trimmed V and J ends, which lost 0 bases and 1 base, there was a span of 13 bases. Germline CDR1 MGHRA, CDR2 YSYEKL. The CDR3 spans 18 residues. The CDR3 spells CASSQDLGGGSYNSPLHF. CDR3 bases: TGCGCCAGCAGCCAAGATTTGGGGGGTGGTTCCTATAATTCACCCCTCCACTTT.

The rearrangement joins TRBV7-8 to TRBJ2-2, with TRBD1 matching over 10 bases. The length of the CDR3 is 15 residues. CDR1 SGHVS and CDR2 FQNEAQ come from the germline V gene. Losses at the gene ends were 4 bases for V and 7 bases for J; bases not matched to a gene: 6. CDR3 in amino acids: CASSSQTGGFGELFF. CDR3 nucleotides: TGTGCCAGCAGCTCGCAGACAGGGGGCTTCGGGGAGCTGTTTTTT.

The chain has TRBV5-6 and TRBJ2-1, with 11 bases identical to TRBD2. Germline trimming cut 0 bases from V and 7 bases from J; bases unmatched to any gene: 0. The CDR3 totals 14 residues. CDR1 SGHDT and CDR2 YYEEEE come from the germline V gene. CDR3 protein: CASSLGLAGNEQFF. CDR3 DNA: TGTGCCAGCAGCTTGGGACTAGCGGGGAATGAGCAGTTCTTC.

This clone was found a few times. This sequence joins TRBV4-2 and TRBJ2-7; no firm D call. Germline V gene lookup returns CDR1 LGHNA and CDR2 YNFKEQ. The CDR3 is 15 residues long. V lost 2 bases, J lost 0 bases, and 11 bases lay in between. The CDR3 sequence is CASSQLPASSYEQYF. The CDR3 DNA reads as TGTGCCAGCAGCCAACTTCCCGCGAGCTCCTACGAGCAGTACTTC.